This T cell receptor beta chain was documented in a study of tumor-infiltrating lymphocytes in primary liver carcinoma. Study overall: Staging of the tumors gave T1-T3 N0M0, with widths of about 4 to 10 cm. The study, taken as a whole, reports: It was observed that only about 7-24% of the top clones appeared in every one of the five tumor regions.

Reverse transcription of approximately 520 ng total RNA with a constant-region primer produced TCR beta cDNA. What produced the TCR beta libraries was three nested multiplex PCR rounds using slightly modified ARM-PCR. It was with TRBV1-TRBV30 forward primers and a C-beta reverse primer that the first two PCR rounds were run, at 10 to 11 cycles each. Via MiXCR, TCRdb re-called the multiplex PCR reads, giving one row per CDR3 protein. Of 50,000 to 70,000 distinct CDR3 sequences listed, less than 85% are singletons. About this clonotype: Its target is unknown.

Germline lookup yields CDR1 SGHNT and CDR2 YYREEE (reference sequence). The CDR3 covers 16 residues. Trimming stripped 5 bases from V and 3 bases from J, with 18 bases between. Between roughly 17 and 31 mg of unsorted bulk tissue served as the source from which RNA and DNA were co-extracted. Sequenced input: liver tumor tissue from sampling region 2. Noted subset: tumor region T2, inferior pole. The source is a man aged 40-55 years with primary liver carcinoma and hepatitis B virus infection. The rearrangement uses TRBV5-4 and TRBJ2-1; D is possibly TRBD2 (6 bases). The CDR3: CASSARLVGDYNEQFF. For the CDR3, the DNA is TGTGCCAGCAGTGCCCGACTAGTGGGAGACTACAATGAGCAGTTCTTC.